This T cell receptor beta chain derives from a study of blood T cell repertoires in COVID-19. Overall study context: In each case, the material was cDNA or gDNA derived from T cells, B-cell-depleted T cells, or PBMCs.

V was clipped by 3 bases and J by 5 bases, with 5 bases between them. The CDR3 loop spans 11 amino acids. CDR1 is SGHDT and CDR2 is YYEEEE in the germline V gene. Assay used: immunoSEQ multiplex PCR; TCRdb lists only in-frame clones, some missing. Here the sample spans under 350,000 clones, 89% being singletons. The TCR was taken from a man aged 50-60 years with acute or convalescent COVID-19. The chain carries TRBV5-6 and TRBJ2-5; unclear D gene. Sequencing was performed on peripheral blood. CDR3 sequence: CASSSGETQYF. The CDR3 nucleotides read TGTGCCAGCAGCTCCGGGGAGACCCAGTACTTC.